This TCR beta chain stems from a study of blood T cell repertoires in COVID-19 (dated by TCRdb to about 2020). The study in broad terms: The collaborator samples originated in the United States, Italy and Spain and spanned the acute and convalescent phases of COVID-19. The prospective study material was composed of cDNA or gDNA derived from T cells, B-cell-depleted T cells, or PBMCs. The dataset comprised deeply sampled blood TCRbeta repertoires from subjects exposed to, actively infected with, or recovered from COVID-19. A freely available public database, intended as a resource for researchers studying the immune response to SARS-CoV-2, is where the repertoires were released. The samples were drawn from two sources: the first 160 participants of the ongoing ImmuneRACE study, and 1,254 subjects contributed by 6 global collaborators. Nearly every sample came with metadata listing a de-identified subject ID, COVID-19 status, age in years and sex. Where available, HLA class I and class II types were obtained from metadata supplied by the sample provider rather than from assay-based typing.

What the study reported, not specific to this receptor: The quantity of clinical and demographic metadata differed by source and by participant and was supplied without curation.

The germline V gene encodes CDR1 SEHNR and CDR2 FQNEAQ (reference sequence). The junction carries 10 bases between V and J, which are trimmed by 5 bases and 3 bases respectively. The CDR3 runs 13 amino acids, cysteine and phenylalanine included. This entry keeps only the CDR3 DNA: 39 bases, framed from base 1. TCRbeta CDR3 regions were amplified from genomic DNA by means of the immunoSEQ Assay, a bias-controlled multiplex PCR. The published analysis was carried out like this. The number of nucleated cells in each sample was estimated from the amplification of reference gene primers within the assay. To quantify the absolute abundance of each unique TCRbeta CDR3 rearrangement, sequence reads were collapsed and filtered. Productive Simpson clonality was computed per sample as the square root of Simpson's diversity index over productive rearrangements. TCRdb limited this immuneACCESS table to in-frame rearrangements with V and J called. A share of clones is missing; checked studies link under half to unresolved V genes, and the rest is unexplained. Clone size and the V and J calls come from that table; the DNA yielded D and trimming. Recorded for this sample are fewer than 150,000 clones; roughly four fifths of them occurred a single time. The leading ten clones occupy roughly 8.3% of the sample.

With regard to this clone: No antigen is known for it. Base qualities were left out, and no much larger clone turns up one base away.

Collaborating institutions collected whole blood in K2EDTA tubes following their own protocols. For TCRbeta analysis, collaborators shipped samples in one of three forms: frozen whole blood, isolated PBMCs, or DNA extracted from either of those sample types. The origin of this receptor is an elderly woman in a cohort sampled during active or convalescent COVID-19. The receptor chain draws on TRBV7-9 and TRBJ1-1; the D gene cannot be resolved reliably. Sequencing was done on a sample of peripheral blood. The CDR3 reads CASSPGTYTEAFF. The nucleotides are TGTGCCAGCAGCCCCGGTACCTACACTGAAGCTTTCTTT.